This T cell receptor (beta chain) comes out of a study of blood T cells in healthy people across ages. Whole-study findings and limits: CMV status of donors was not determined, possibly confounding expanded clonotype changes. As age increased, TCR beta diversity per million T cells fell in a roughly linear fashion.

CDR3 length equals 14 residues. CDR1 LNHNV and CDR2 YYDKDF come from the germline V gene (reference sequence). V shed 1 base, J shed 5 bases, and the junction held 3 bases outside the gene matches. Sample-barcoded 5' priming and a J-beta primer mix drove a second PCR of 7 to 11 cycles. TCRdb reprocessed the 5' RACE reads via MiXCR and lists one record per CDR3 protein. The sample consists of about 650,000 distinct CDR3 sequences, around 52% of them appearing once. This clonotype showed up just a few times. The antigen remains undetermined. Each sample yielded at least 5 micrograms of PBMC total RNA. The sequencing sample was made of blood. The chain combines TRBV15 with TRBJ2-3, with 7 bases identical to TRBD2. This TCR was recovered from a woman at least 80 years old in good health. The CDR3 loop reads CATSRAGGGDTQYF. Here the CDR3 DNA reads TGTGCCACCAGCAGAGCGGGCGGGGGAGATACGCAGTATTTT. Supplemented by reference TRBV15 and TRBJ2-3, the full variable domain reads DAMVIQNPRYQVTQFGKPVTLSCSQTLNHNVMYWYQQKSSQAPKLLFHYYDKDFNNEADTPDNFQSRRPNTSFCFLDIRSPGLGDTAMYLCATSRAGGGDTQYFGPGTRLTVL.